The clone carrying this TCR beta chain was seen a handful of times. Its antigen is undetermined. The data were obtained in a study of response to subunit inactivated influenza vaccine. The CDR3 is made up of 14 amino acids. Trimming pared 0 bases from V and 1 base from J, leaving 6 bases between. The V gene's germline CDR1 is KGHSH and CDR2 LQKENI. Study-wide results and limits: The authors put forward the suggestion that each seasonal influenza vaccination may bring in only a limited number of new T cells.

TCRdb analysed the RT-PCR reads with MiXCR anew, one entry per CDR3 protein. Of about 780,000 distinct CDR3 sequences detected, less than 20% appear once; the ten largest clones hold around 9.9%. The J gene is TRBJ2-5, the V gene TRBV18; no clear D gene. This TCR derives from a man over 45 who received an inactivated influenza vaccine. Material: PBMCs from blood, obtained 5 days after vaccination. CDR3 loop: CASSPPSFQETQYF. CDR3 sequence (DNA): TGTGCCAGCTCACCACCCAGTTTCCAAGAGACCCAGTACTTC.